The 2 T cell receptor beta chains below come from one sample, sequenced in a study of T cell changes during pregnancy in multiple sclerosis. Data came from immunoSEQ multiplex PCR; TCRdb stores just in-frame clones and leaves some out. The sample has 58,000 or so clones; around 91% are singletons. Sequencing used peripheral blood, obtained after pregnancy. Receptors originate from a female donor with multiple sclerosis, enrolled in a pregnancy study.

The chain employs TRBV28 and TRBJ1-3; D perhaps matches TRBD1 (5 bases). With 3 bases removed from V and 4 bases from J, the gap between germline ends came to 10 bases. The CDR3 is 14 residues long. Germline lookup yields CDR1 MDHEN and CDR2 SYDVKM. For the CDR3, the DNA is TGTGCCAGCAGTTTCCAGGGTCAGGGAAACACCATATATTTT. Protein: CASSFQGQGNTIYF.

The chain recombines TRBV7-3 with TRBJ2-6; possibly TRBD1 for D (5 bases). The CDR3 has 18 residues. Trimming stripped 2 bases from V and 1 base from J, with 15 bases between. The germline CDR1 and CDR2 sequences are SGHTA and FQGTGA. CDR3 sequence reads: CASSLLGWGVSGANVLTF. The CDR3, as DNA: TGTGCCAGCAGCTTATTGGGCTGGGGCGTGTCTGGGGCCAACGTCCTGACTTTC.